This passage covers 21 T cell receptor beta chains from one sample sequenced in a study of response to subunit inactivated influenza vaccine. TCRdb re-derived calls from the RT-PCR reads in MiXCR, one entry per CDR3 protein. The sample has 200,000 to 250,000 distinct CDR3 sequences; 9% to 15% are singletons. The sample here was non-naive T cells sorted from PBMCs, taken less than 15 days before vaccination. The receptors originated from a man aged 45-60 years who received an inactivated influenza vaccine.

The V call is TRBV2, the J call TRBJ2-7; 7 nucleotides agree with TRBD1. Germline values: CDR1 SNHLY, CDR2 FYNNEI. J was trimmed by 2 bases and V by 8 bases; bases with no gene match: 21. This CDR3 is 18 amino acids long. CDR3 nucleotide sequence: TGTGCCAGCTGTCCCCTAGATTTTAGACAGGGACCTCCCTACGAGCAGTACTTC. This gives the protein CASCPLDFRQGPPYEQYF.

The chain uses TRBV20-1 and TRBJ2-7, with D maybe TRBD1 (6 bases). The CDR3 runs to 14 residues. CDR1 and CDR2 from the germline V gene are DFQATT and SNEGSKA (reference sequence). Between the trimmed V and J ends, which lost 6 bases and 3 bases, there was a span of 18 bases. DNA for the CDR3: TGCAGTGCCAGGAAGGACAGCGGAAGCTACGAGCAGTACTTC. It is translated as CSARKDSGSYEQYF.

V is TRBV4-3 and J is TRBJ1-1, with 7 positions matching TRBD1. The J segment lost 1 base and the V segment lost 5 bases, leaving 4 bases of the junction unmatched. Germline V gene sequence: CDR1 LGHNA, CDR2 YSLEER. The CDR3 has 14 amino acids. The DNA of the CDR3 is TGCGCCAGCAGCGTAGGACAGGCGAACACTGAAGCTTTCTTT. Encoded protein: CASSVGQANTEAFF.

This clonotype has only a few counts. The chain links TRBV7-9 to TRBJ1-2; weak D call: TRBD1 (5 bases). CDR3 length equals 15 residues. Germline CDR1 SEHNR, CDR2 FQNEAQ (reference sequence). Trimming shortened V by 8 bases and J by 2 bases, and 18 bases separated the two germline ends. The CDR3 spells CASFGDRVENYGYTF. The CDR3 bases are TGTGCCAGCTTTGGGGACCGGGTCGAAAACTATGGCTACACCTTC.

CDR3 nucleotide sequence: TGTGCCACCAGTGTCGAGGGACACCTCAGGGATACGCAGTATTTT. Translation: CATSVEGHLRDTQYF. V usage is TRBV24-1 and J usage is TRBJ2-3; D is possibly TRBD1 (6 bases). Germline CDR1 KGHDR, CDR2 SFDVKD. The CDR3 consists of 15 residues. Trimming pared 5 bases from V and 6 bases from J, leaving 17 bases between.

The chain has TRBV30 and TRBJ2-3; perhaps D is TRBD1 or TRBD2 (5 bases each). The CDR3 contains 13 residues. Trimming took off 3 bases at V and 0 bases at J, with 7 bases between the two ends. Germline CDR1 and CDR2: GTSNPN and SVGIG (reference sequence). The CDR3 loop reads CAWSRDSTDTQYF. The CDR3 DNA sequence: TGTGCCTGGAGCCGGGACAGCACAGATACGCAGTATTTT. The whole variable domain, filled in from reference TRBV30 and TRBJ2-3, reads SQTIHQWPATLVQPVGSPLSLECTVEGTSNPNLYWYRQAAGRGLQLLFYSVGIGQISSEVPQNLSASRPQDRQFILSSKKLLLSDSGFYLCAWSRDSTDTQYFGPGTRLTVL.

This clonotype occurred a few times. CDR3 in DNA: TGCAGTGCTGCAGGGGACTATGGCTACACCTTC. It specifies CSAAGDYGYTF. The chain has TRBV20-1 and TRBJ1-2, with a tentative D call TRBD1 (6 bases). From germline, CDR1 is DFQATT and CDR2 SNEGSKA (reference sequence). This CDR3 spans 11 amino acids. V was clipped by 5 bases and J by 3 bases, with 7 bases between them.

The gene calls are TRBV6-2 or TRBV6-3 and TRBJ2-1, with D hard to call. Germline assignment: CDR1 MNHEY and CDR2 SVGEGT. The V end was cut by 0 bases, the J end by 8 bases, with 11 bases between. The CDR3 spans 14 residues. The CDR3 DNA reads TGTGCCAGCAGTTACTCACAGAGTTACCATGAGCAGTTCTTC. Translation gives CASSYSQSYHEQFF.

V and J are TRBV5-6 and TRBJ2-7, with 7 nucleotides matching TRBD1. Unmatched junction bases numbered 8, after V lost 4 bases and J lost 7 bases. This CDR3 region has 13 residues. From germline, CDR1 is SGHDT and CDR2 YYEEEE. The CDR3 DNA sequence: TGTGCCAGCAGCCTACCGCAGGGGGAAGAGCAGTACTTC. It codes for CASSLPQGEEQYF.

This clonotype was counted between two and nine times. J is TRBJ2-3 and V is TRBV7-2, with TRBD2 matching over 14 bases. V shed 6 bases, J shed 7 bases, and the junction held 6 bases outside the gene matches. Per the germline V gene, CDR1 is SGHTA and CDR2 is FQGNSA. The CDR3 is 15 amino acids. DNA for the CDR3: TGTGCCAGCAGTCCCGGGACTAGCGGGGGTAATACGCAGTATTTT. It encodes CASSPGTSGGNTQYF.

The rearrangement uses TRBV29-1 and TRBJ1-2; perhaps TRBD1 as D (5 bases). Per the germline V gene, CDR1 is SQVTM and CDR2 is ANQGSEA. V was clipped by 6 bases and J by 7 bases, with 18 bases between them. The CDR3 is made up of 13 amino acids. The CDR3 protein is CSVGESRRFGYTF. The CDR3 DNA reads TGCAGCGTAGGGGAAAGTAGACGTTTTGGCTACACCTTC.

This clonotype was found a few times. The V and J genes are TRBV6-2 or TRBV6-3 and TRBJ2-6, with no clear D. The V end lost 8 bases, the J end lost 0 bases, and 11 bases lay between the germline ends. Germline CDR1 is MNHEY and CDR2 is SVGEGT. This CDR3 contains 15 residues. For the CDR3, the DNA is TGTGCCAGCCTTGAACGACACTCTGGGGCCAACGTCCTGACTTTC. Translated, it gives CASLERHSGANVLTF.

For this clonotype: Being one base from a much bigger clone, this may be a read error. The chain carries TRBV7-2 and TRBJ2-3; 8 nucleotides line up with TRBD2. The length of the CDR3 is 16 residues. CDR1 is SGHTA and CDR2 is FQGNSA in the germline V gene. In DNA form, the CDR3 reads TGTGACAGCAGCTTAGTAACTAGCGGTCTTACAGATACGCAGTATTTT. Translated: CDSSLVTSGLTDTQYF.

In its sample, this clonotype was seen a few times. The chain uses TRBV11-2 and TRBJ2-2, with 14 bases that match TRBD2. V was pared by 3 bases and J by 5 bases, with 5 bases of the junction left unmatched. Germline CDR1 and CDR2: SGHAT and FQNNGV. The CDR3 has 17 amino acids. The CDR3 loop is CASSFPTSGRGTGELFF. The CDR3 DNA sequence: TGTGCCAGCAGCTTTCCGACTAGCGGGAGGGGGACCGGGGAGCTGTTTTTT.

In DNA form, the CDR3 reads TGCAGTGCTAGAGATGTCCGGGAGGCATCCTACGAGCAGTACTTC. Protein: CSARDVREASYEQYF. This chain uses TRBV20-1 with TRBJ2-7, with 7 bases that match TRBD2. Trimming removed 0 bases from V and 1 base from J; junction bases left unmatched: 6. The CDR3 spans 15 residues. Germline lookup yields CDR1 DFQATT and CDR2 SNEGSKA (reference sequence).

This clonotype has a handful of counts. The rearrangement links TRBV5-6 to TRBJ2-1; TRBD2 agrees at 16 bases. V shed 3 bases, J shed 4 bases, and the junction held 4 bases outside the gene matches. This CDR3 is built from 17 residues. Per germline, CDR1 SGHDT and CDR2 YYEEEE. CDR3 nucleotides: TGTGCCAGCAGCTGGGGACTAGCGGGGGGGGTTTACAATGAGCAGTTCTTC. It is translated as CASSWGLAGGVYNEQFF.

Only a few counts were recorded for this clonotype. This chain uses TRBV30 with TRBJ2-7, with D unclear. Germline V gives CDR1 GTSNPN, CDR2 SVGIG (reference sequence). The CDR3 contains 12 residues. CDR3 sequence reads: CALWRSPYEQYF. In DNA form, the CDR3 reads TGTGCATTATGGCGGAGTCCCTACGAGCAGTACTTC.

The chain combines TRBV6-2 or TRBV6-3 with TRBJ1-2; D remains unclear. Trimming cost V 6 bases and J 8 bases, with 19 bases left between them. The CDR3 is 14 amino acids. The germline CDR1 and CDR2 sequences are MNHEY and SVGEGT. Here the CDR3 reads CASSSGSRVSGYTF. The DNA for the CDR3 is TGTGCCAGCAGCTCCGGGTCTCGGGTTTCGGGCTACACCTTC.

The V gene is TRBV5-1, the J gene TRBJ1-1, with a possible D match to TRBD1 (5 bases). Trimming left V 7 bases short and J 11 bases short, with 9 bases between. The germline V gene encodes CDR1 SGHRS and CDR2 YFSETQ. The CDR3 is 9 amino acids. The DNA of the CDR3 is TGCGCCAGCGGGGGTAATGCTTTCTTT. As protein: CASGGNAFF. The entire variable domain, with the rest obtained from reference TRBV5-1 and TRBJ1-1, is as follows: KAGVTQTPRYLIKTRGQQVTLSCSPISGHRSVSWYQQTPGQGLQFLFEYFSETQRNKGNFPGRFSGRQFSNSRSEMNVSTLELGDSALYLCASGGNAFFGQGTRLTVV.

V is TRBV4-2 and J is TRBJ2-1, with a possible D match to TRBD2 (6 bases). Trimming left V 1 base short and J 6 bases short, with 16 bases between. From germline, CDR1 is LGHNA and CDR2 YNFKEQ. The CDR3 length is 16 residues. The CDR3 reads CASSQGAGGPGNEQFF. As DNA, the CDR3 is TGTGCCAGCAGCCAAGGAGCGGGTGGACCCGGCAATGAGCAGTTCTTC.

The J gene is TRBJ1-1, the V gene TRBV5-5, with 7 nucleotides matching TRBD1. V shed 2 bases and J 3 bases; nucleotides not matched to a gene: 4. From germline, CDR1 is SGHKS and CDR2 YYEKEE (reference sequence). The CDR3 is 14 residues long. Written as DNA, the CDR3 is TGTGCCAGCAGCTTCCGGGACAGCTACACTGAAGCTTTCTTT. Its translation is CASSFRDSYTEAFF.